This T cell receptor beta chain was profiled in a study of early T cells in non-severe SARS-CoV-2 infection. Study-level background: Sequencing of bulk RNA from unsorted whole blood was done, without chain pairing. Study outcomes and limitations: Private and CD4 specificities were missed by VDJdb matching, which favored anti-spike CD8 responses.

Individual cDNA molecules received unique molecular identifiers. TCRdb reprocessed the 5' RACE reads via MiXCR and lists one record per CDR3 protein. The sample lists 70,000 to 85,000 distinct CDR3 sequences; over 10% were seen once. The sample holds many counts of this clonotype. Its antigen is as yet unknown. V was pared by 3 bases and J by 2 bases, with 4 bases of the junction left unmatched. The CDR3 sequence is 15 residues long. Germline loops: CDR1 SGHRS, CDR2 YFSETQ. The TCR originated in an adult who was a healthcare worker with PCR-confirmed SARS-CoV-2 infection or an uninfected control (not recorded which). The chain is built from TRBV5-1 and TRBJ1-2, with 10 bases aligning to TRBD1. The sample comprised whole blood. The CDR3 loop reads CASSYTTGGNYGYTF. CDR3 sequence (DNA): TGCGCCAGCAGCTATACGACAGGGGGCAACTATGGCTACACCTTC.